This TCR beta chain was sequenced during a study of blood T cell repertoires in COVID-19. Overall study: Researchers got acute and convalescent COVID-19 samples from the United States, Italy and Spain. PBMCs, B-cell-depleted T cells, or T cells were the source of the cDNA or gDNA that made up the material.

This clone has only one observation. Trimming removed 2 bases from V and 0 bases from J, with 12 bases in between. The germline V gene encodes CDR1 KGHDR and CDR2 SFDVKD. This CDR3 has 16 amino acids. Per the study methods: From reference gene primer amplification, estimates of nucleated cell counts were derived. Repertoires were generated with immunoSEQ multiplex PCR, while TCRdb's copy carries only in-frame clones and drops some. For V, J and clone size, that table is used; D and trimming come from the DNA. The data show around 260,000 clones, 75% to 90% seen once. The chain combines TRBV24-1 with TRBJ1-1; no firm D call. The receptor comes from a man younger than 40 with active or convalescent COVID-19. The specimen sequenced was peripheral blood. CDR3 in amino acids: CATSDWRVEMNTEAFF. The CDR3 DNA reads TGTGCCACCAGTGATTGGAGGGTGGAGATGAACACTGAAGCTTTCTTT.